The T cell receptor (beta chain) described here comes from a study of breast tumors, draining lymph nodes, adjacent tissues. Overall study results and limits: Compared with lymph nodes, tumors were less diverse; compared with nontumor tissue, more. Tumor T cell lymph node origin was a supported hypothesis, not proven. Tumor and nontumor repertoires were significantly more similar in luminal-like than in basal-like breast cancer. Data fit most tumor T cells coming from lymph node, expanding in tumor.

CDR1 is ENHRY and CDR2 is SYGVKD in the germline V gene. The ends were cut back, 3 bases at V and 1 base at J, with 9 bases in the middle. The CDR3 consists of 14 residues. Axillary draining lymph nodes of breast cancer patients supplied the node samples. Ten or more counts support this clonotype. Its antigen is unknown. TCRdb fed the multiplex PCR reads into MiXCR, producing one record per CDR3 protein. Of approximately 100,000 distinct CDR3 sequences listed, approximately 21% are singletons. The source is a female donor with breast cancer. Some clones in this sample may be carry-over from other donors' samples. The sample was axillary lymph node tissue. The chain links TRBV10-3 to TRBJ2-5, with D possibly being TRBD2 (6 bases). The CDR3 reads CAISDRRGQETQYF. In DNA, the CDR3 is TGTGCCATCAGTGACAGGAGGGGCCAAGAGACCCAGTACTTC.